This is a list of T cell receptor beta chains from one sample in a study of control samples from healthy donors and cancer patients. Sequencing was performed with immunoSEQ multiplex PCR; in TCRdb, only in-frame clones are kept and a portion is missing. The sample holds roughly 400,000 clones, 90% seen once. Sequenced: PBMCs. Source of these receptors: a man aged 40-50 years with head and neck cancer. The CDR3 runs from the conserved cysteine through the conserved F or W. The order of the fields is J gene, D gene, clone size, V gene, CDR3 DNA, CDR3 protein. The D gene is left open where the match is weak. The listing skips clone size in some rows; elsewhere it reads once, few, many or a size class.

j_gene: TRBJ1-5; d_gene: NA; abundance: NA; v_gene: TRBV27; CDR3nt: TGTGCCAGCAGTTCGAATAGCAATCAGCCCCAGCATTTT; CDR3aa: CASSSNSNQPQHF
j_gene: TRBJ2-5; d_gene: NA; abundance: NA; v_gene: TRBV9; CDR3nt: TGTGCCAGCTCCAACGGGGGAGGGGGCAGCGAGACCCAGTACTTC; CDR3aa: CASSNGGGGSETQYF
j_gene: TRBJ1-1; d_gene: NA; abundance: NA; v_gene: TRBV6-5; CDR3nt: TGTGCCAGCACCAATCGCGATGAAGCTTTCTTT; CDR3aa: CASTNRDEAFF
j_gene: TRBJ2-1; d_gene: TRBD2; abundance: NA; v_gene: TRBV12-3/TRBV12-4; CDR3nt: TGTGCCAGCAGTTGGGGGGGTGAGCAGTTCTTC; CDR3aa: CASSWGGEQFF
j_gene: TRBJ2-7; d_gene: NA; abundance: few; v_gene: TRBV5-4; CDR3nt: TGTGCCAGCAGCTTGGCCGCGGGGTCCCCATCCTACGAGCAGTACTTC; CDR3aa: CASSLAAGSPSYEQYF
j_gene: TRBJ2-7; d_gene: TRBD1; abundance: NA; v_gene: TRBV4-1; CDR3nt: TGCGCCAGCAGCCAACTCGGACAGGGCTACGAGCAGTACTTC; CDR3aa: CASSQLGQGYEQYF
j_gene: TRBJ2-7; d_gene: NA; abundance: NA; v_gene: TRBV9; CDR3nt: TGTGCCAGCAGCGTCGGTCCGGGGGACTCCACCTACGAGCAGTACTTC; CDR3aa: CASSVGPGDSTYEQYF
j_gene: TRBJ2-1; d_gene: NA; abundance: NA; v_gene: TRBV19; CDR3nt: TGTGCCAGTAGTGCGGGGCCGTCCAATGAGCAGTTCTTC; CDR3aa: CASSAGPSNEQFF
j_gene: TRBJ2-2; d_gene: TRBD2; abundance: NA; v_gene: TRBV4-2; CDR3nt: TGTGCCAGCAGCCAAGTCCCCCGGGAGGAGGGCACCGGGGAGCTGTTTTTT; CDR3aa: CASSQVPREEGTGELFF
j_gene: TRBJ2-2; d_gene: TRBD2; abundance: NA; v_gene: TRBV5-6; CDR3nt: TGTGCCAGCAGCGGGGGACTAGGAGTTAACACCGGGGAGCTGTTTTTT; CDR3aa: CASSGGLGVNTGELFF
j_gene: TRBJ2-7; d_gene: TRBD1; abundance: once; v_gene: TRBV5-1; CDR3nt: TGCGCCAGCAGCTGGACAGGGCCCCATAGCGAGCAGTACTTC; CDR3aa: CASSWTGPHSEQYF
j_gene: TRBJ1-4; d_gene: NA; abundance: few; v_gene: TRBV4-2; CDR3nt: TGTGCCAGCAGCCAAGATAGAGCTGAAAAACTGTTTTTT; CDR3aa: CASSQDRAEKLFF
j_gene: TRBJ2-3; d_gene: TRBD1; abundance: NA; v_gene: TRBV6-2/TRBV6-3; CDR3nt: TGTGCCAGCAGTTACCTCGGACAGGGAATAGATACGCAGTATTTT; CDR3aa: CASSYLGQGIDTQYF
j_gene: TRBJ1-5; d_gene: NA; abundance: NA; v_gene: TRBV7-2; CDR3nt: TGTGCCAGCAGAAAAGCGGGGGGAGACAATCAGCCCCAGCATTTT; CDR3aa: CASRKAGGDNQPQHF
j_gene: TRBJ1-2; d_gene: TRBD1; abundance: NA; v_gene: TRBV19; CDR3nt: TGTGCCAGTAGTATAGGGGGACAGAGCTATGGCTACACCTTC; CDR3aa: CASSIGGQSYGYTF
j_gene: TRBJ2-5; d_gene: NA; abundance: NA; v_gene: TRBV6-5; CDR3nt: TGTGCCAGCAGGTCCCTGGTCGCAGGGGAGACCCAGTACTTC; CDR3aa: CASRSLVAGETQYF
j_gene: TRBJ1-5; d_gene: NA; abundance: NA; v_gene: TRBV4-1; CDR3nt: TGCGCCAGCAGCCAAATTTCAGGACAATATAGCAATCAGCCCCAGCATTTT; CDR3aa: CASSQISGQYSNQPQHF
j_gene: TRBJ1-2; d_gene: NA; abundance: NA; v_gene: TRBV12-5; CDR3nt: TGTGCTAGTGGTTTGGTACCGTTTAGGACCCTACTCCGTTATGGCTACACCTTC; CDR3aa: CASGLVPFRTLLRYGYTF
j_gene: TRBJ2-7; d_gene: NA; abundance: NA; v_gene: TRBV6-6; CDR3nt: TGTGCCAGCAGTTACTCGATCGGGGTGTACGAGCAGTACTTC; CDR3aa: CASSYSIGVYEQYF
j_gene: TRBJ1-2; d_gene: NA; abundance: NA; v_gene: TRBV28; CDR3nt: TGTGCCAGCAGTTTAGAGGTCGGAAACTATGGCTACACCTTC; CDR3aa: CASSLEVGNYGYTF
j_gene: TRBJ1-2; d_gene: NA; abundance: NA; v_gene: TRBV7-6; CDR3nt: TGTGCCAGCAGCTTTCAGGAGGGGGACCACCGAGATATTAACTATGGCTACACCTTC; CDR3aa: CASSFQEGDHRDINYGYTF
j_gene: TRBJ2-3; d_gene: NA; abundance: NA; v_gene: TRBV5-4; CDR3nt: TGTGCCAGCAGCGCCCGGGCCGGGGATACGCAGTATTTT; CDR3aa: CASSARAGDTQYF
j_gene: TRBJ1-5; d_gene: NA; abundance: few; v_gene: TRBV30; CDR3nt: TGTGCCTGGAGTGTCCTGGCGGGTGCTAGCAATCAGCCCCAGCATTTT; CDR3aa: CAWSVLAGASNQPQHF
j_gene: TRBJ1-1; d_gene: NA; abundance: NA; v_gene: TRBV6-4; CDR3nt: TGTGCCAGCACGGCTTTGTACACTGAAGCTTTCTTT; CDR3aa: CASTALYTEAFF